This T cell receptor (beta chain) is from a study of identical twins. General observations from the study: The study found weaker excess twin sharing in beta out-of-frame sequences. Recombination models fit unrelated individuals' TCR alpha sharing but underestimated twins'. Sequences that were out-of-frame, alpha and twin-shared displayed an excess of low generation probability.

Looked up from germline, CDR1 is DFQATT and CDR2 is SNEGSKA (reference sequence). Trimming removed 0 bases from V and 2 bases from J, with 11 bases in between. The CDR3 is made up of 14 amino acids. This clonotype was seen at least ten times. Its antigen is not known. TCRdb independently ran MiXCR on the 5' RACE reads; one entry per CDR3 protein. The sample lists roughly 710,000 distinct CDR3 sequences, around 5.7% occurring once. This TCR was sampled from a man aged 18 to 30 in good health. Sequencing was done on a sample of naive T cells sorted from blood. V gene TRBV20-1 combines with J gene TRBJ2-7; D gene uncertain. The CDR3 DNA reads TGCAGTGCTAGAGATCTTGCAGCCACCTACGAGCAGTACTTC. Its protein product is CSARDLAATYEQYF.